This T cell receptor (beta chain) was found in a study of T cells after yellow fever vaccination. About the study: Some fractions had low cell numbers, and these were prepared with SMART-Seq v4 Ultra Low Input.

With 3 bases removed from V and 2 bases from J, the gap between germline ends came to 12 bases. The CDR3 runs to 15 residues. Study observations and caveats: The CD4 compartment and the CD8 compartment contained a small share of clonotypes in common.

The TCR cDNA carried a universal primer site and UMIs from 5'RACE template switching. TCRdb fed the 5' RACE reads into MiXCR, producing one record per CDR3 protein. The sample holds 300,000 to 350,000 distinct CDR3 sequences, approximately 12% seen once. This clonotype was observed many times. Its specificity is unknown. The J gene is TRBJ2-3, the V gene TRBV12-3 or TRBV12-4; tentative D call: TRBD2 (5 bases). This clonotype was obtained from a man between 18 and 29 years old who received the YFV17D yellow fever vaccine. The material was CD4+ T cells sorted from PBMCs, obtained 45 days after the yellow fever booster vaccination. CDR3 DNA sequence: TGTGCCAGCAGTTTTTCGGGGTCTCTCACAGATACGCAGTATTTT. It specifies CASSFSGSLTDTQYF.